These T cell receptor beta chains were read from a single sample in a study of STAT5B mutations in CD4+ large granular lymphocyte leukemia. Sequenced by immunoSEQ multiplex PCR; TCRdb stores in-frame clones only, minus some. Among about 35,000 clones listed, approximately 67% were seen once. The source material was CD4+ T cells from blood buffy coats. The receptors here all came from a human donor in good health. The CDR3 runs from the conserved cysteine through the conserved F or W. The D gene is left open where the match is weak. Size values are once, few and many counts, or a class for expanded clones, and some rows have none.

v_gene	abundance	d_gene	j_gene	CDR3aa	CDR3nt
TRBV5-1	NA	TRBD1	TRBJ1-2	CASSLGSEQGVYGYTF	TGCGCCAGCAGCCTGGGTTCCGAACAGGGGGTCTATGGCTACACCTTC
TRBV5-4	NA	TRBD2	TRBJ2-1	CASSTGLAGDYNEQFF	TGTGCCAGCAGCACAGGGCTAGCGGGGGACTACAATGAGCAGTTCTTC
TRBV7-9	NA	NA	TRBJ1-2	CASSLESAALGGYTF	TGTGCCAGCAGCTTAGAGTCGGCAGCTTTGGGTGGCTACACCTTC
TRBV29-1	NA	NA	TRBJ1-1	CSVGGAEAFF	TGCAGCGTGGGAGGCGCTGAAGCTTTCTTT
TRBV19	few	NA	TRBJ1-2	CASTPRGANYGYTF	TGTGCCAGTACCCCACGGGGTGCTAACTATGGCTACACCTTC
TRBV5-4	NA	TRBD1	TRBJ1-1	CASSSLRQGLWNTEAFF	TGTGCCAGCAGCTCCCTCCGACAGGGCCTCTGGAACACTGAAGCTTTCTTT
TRBV7-2	NA	NA	TRBJ2-2	CASSLSQGSGELFF	TGTGCCAGCAGCCTTAGCCAGGGGTCCGGGGAGCTGTTTTTT
TRBV9	NA	NA	TRBJ2-1	CASSAQDSRANEQFF	TGTGCCAGCAGCGCCCAGGACAGCCGTGCCAATGAGCAGTTCTTC
TRBV19	NA	NA	TRBJ1-2	CASSIGGDRGDYGYTF	TGTGCCAGTAGTATAGGAGGAGACCGGGGGGACTATGGCTACACCTTC
TRBV10-1	NA	NA	TRBJ2-5	CASSGQGWETQYF	TGCGCCAGCAGTGGTCAGGGTTGGGAGACCCAGTACTTC
TRBV27	NA	TRBD1	TRBJ1-2	CASRTGQGSRGYTF	TGTGCCAGCAGAACGGGACAGGGATCGCGAGGCTACACCTTC
TRBV7-2	NA	NA	TRBJ2-1	CASSSRPGDEQFF	TGTGCCAGCAGCTCCAGACCAGGGGATGAGCAGTTCTTC
TRBV27	few	TRBD1	TRBJ1-2	CASRDSGQGNYGYTF	TGTGCCAGCAGGGACTCTGGACAGGGAAACTATGGCTACACCTTC
TRBV6-5	NA	NA	TRBJ2-7	CASREGNEQYF	TGTGCCAGCAGAGAAGGAAACGAGCAGTACTTC
TRBV7-9	NA	NA	TRBJ2-1	CASSVRASLYNEQFF	TGTGCCAGCAGCGTCCGGGCCTCCCTTTACAATGAGCAGTTCTTC
TRBV5-5	once	TRBD1	TRBJ1-2	CASRATGVYGYTF	TGTGCCAGCAGGGCGACAGGGGTCTATGGCTACACCTTC